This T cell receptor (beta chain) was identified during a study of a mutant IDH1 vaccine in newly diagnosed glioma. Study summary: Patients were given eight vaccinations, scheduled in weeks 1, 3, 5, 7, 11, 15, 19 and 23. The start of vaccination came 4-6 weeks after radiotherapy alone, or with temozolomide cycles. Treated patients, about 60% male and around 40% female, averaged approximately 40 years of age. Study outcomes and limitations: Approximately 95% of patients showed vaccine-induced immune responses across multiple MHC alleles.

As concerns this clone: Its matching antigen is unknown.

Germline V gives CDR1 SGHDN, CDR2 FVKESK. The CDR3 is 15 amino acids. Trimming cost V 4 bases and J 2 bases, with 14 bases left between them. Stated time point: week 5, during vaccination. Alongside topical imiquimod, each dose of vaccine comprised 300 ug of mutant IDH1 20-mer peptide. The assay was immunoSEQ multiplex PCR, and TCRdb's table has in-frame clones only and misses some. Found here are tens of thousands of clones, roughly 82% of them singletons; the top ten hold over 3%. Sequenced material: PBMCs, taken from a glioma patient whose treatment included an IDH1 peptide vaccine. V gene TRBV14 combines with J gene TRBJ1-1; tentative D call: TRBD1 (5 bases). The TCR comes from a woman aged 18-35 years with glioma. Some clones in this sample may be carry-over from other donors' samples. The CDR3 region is CASSLHQGINTEAFF. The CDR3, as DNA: TGTGCCAGCAGCCTACATCAGGGAATAAACACTGAAGCTTTCTTT. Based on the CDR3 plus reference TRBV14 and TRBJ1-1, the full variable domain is EAGVTQFPSHSVIEKGQTVTLRCDPISGHDNLYWYRRVMGKEIKFLLHFVKESKQDESGMPNNRFLAERTGGTYSTLKVQPAELEDSGVYFCASSLHQGINTEAFFGQGTRLTVV.